The 11 T cell receptor beta chains below all came from one sample that was sequenced in a study of blood T cell repertoires in COVID-19. Generated by immunoSEQ multiplex PCR, the TCRdb table keeps only in-frame clones and is missing some. The sample carries around 43,000 clones, around 85% recorded once. The sample was peripheral blood. These receptors were collected from a woman aged 80 or older with acute or convalescent COVID-19.

This chain connects TRBV27 to TRBJ1-1; TRBD1 agrees at 8 bases. Germline-derived CDR1 and CDR2 are MNHEY and SMNVEV (reference sequence). There are 13 residues in the CDR3. V shed 4 bases, J shed 7 bases, and the junction held 5 bases outside the gene matches. CDR3 protein: CASSSGGADEAFF. The CDR3 region has the DNA TGTGCCAGCAGTTCAGGGGGCGCGGATGAAGCTTTCTTT.

The CDR3 protein is CASSRLGILTDTQYF. The CDR3 coding sequence is TGTGCCAGCAGCCGCCTCGGGATTCTCACAGATACGCAGTATTTT. This chain joins TRBV3-1 (or the pseudogene TRBV3-2) and TRBJ2-3; D may be TRBD2 (5 bases). V lost 4 bases, J lost 2 bases, and 13 bases lay in between. Germline lookup yields CDR1 LGHDT and CDR2 YNNKEL (reference sequence). The CDR3 length is 15 residues.

The gene calls are TRBV6-5 and TRBJ2-1, with 8 positions matching TRBD1. From germline, CDR1 is MNHEY and CDR2 SVGAGI. The CDR3 has 15 amino acids. The junction had 8 bases not matched to a gene; V was cut back by 6 bases and J by 4 bases. The CDR3: CASSKDRGAYNEQFF. The CDR3 DNA reads TGTGCCAGCAGCAAAGACAGGGGAGCGTACAATGAGCAGTTCTTC.

V and J are TRBV14 and TRBJ2-7, with 7 bases identical to TRBD1. The CDR3 runs 13 residues. Germline trimming cut 2 bases from V and 6 bases from J; bases unmatched to any gene: 4. Germline CDR1 is SGHDN and CDR2 is FVKESK. CDR3 sequence: CASSQWTGREQYF. DNA of the CDR3: TGTGCCAGCAGCCAATGGACAGGCCGCGAGCAGTACTTC. The whole variable domain, remainder taken from reference TRBV14 and TRBJ2-7, is EAGVTQFPSHSVIEKGQTVTLRCDPISGHDNLYWYRRVMGKEIKFLLHFVKESKQDESGMPNNRFLAERTGGTYSTLKVQPAELEDSGVYFCASSQWTGREQYFGPGTRLTVT.

The CDR3: CASSPILNNEQFF. The CDR3 DNA follows: TGTGCCAGCTCACCAATCTTAAACAATGAGCAGTTCTTC. V is TRBV18 and J is TRBJ2-1; D is ambiguous. The CDR3 totals 13 residues. Per the germline V gene, CDR1 is KGHSH and CDR2 is LQKENI. Trimming shortened V by 2 bases and J by 5 bases, and 7 bases separated the two germline ends.

This clone is a singleton in its sample. This rearrangement joins TRBV19 to TRBJ2-5; 10 bases are a match to TRBD2. With 2 bases clipped from V and 5 bases from J, the junction kept 5 bases outside the gene matches. The length of the CDR3 is 15 residues. Germline V CDR1 and CDR2: LNHDA, SQIVND (reference sequence). The CDR3 protein is CASSIRAGGPETQYF. Here the CDR3 DNA reads TGTGCCAGTAGTATAAGAGCGGGAGGGCCGGAGACCCAGTACTTC.

This clone showed up just a few times. The rearrangement joins TRBV6-1 to TRBJ1-5, with 7 bases fitting TRBD1. The junction had 14 bases not matched to a gene; V was cut back by 2 bases and J by 7 bases. CDR3 length: 17 residues. CDR1 MNHNS and CDR2 SASEGT come from the germline V gene. The CDR3 loop reads CASSESETGKWNQPQHF. In DNA, the CDR3 is TGTGCCAGCAGTGAATCCGAGACAGGGAAATGGAACCAGCCCCAGCATTTT.

V is TRBV28 and J is TRBJ1-2; TRBD1 might be the D (6 bases). V lost 6 bases to trimming and J lost 8 bases, with 16 bases between them. From germline, CDR1 is MDHEN and CDR2 SYDVKM. This CDR3 has 13 residues. The CDR3 nucleotides read TGTGCCAGCAGCTATGGGGGCGCGTTCGGCTACACCTTC. It specifies CASSYGGAFGYTF.

The gene calls are TRBV6-5 and TRBJ1-1; TRBD1 matches at 7 bases. CDR3 length: 14 amino acids. With V trimmed by 7 bases and J by 1 base, 6 bases remained unmatched. Germline values: CDR1 MNHEY, CDR2 SVGAGI. The DNA for the CDR3 is TGTGCCAGCAAGAGGGGGCGGCAGAACACTGAAGCTTTCTTT. The encoded protein is CASKRGRQNTEAFF.

Only one count was recorded for this clone. The chain combines TRBV14 with TRBJ2-1; 12 bases are shared with TRBD2. Germline loops: CDR1 SGHDN, CDR2 FVKESK. Germline trimming cut 4 bases from V and 8 bases from J; bases unmatched to any gene: 6. The CDR3 runs 15 residues. DNA of the CDR3: TGTGCCAGCAGCCTCGGACTAGCGGGACTCGATGAGCAGTTCTTC. Translated: CASSLGLAGLDEQFF.

CDR3 nucleotide sequence: TGTGCCAGCAGCTGGGTTAGTGGGAGGAAGGCAGATACGCAGTATTTT. This encodes CASSWVSGRKADTQYF. The V and J genes are TRBV7-9 and TRBJ2-3; tentatively, D is TRBD2 (6 bases). CDR1 is SEHNR, CDR2 FQNEAQ, per germline (reference sequence). The CDR3 loop spans 16 amino acids. V lost 4 bases and J lost 4, with 18 bases in between.